This T cell receptor (beta chain) appears in the sequencing data of a study of cytomegalovirus exposure and HLA in healthy donors. Study-level points and caveats: Sequence variants that were highly shared formed a cluster that was likely a sequencing artifact. Later analysis reportedly placed an Asian-associated ancestry cluster below the roughly 670-donor mean in N-insertions.

Per the germline V gene, CDR1 is SGHRS and CDR2 is YFSETQ. The CDR3 runs to 17 residues. Trimming removed 0 bases at V and 2 bases at J, with 14 bases between. PCR primers comprised 60 Vbeta and 13 Jbeta primers. This table comes from immunoSEQ multiplex PCR, and its TCRdb copy is limited to in-frame clones, with some not included. The table has approximately 73,000 clones, 60% to 75% seen once. As to this clone: Its target is not known.

The receptor was isolated from a man aged 70-80 years in good health and CMV-seronegative. The chain recombines TRBV5-1 with TRBJ2-2, with D possibly TRBD1 on 5 matching bases. Sample: PBMCs. The CDR3 region has the DNA TGCGCCAGCAGCTTGGCAAGACAGACTTTCAACACCGGGGAGCTGTTTTTT. It translates to CASSLARQTFNTGELFF.